Following are 10 T cell receptor beta chains from one sample sequenced in a study of beta chain features in type 1 diabetes. Expressed TCRB transcripts got sequenced, as all isolated RNA was reverse transcribed. TCRdb keeps only in-frame clones here, not all; method: immunoSEQ multiplex PCR. The data contain almost 350,000 clones, approximately 8.2% of them seen just once; the ten biggest clones take up less than 0.5%. Material: central memory CD4+ T cells from blood. Receptor source: a woman aged 18 to 35 in good health.

This clone has a count of ten or more. This chain connects TRBV7-9 to TRBJ2-5; D gene unclear. Germline-derived CDR1 and CDR2 are SEHNR and FQNEAQ (reference sequence). The CDR3 contains 14 residues. The germline V and J ends were trimmed by 5 bases and 1 base, with 11 bases remaining between them. CDR3 DNA: TGTGCCAGCAGCCATACCCGGATCCAAGAGACCCAGTACTTC. This codes for CASSHTRIQETQYF.

The gene calls are TRBV11-2 and TRBJ2-7, with TRBD1 as a possible D gene (5 bases). From germline, CDR1 is SGHAT and CDR2 FQNNGV. Trimming took 1 base from V and 2 from J, leaving 15 bases between them. CDR3 size: 16 residues. The CDR3 sequence: CASSLGPGQVPYEQYF. The CDR3 coding sequence is TGTGCCAGCAGCTTAGGACCAGGGCAAGTCCCCTACGAGCAGTACTTC.

This clone occurred many times. The chain recombines TRBV10-3 with TRBJ2-5; D not resolved. V gave up 5 bases and J gave up 1 base, with 5 bases separating them. The germline V gene has CDR1 ENHRY and CDR2 SYGVKD. This CDR3 contains 12 residues. CDR3 nucleotide sequence: TGTGCCATCAGTTCCTCCCAAGAGACCCAGTACTTC. Protein product: CAISSSQETQYF.

This clone was observed a handful of times. The chain recombines TRBV9 with TRBJ2-1; 7 bases map to TRBD2. V gave up 4 bases and J gave up 2 bases; unmatched junction bases: 6. Germline V lookup: CDR1 SGDLS, CDR2 YYNGEE. This CDR3 contains 15 residues. The CDR3 sequence: CASSPREKAYNEQFF. In nucleotides, the CDR3 is TGTGCCAGCAGCCCGCGGGAGAAGGCCTACAATGAGCAGTTCTTC.

The chain carries TRBV29-1 and TRBJ1-2, with 7 bases identical to TRBD1. Germline trimming cut 4 bases from V and 4 bases from J; bases unmatched to any gene: 3. The CDR3 extends over 12 amino acids. Germline CDR1 and CDR2: SQVTM and ANQGSEA. The DNA of the CDR3 is TGCAGCGTTGGGGCAGGGGGCTATGGCTACACCTTC. Translated: CSVGAGGYGYTF.

The chain combines TRBV7-9 with TRBJ1-5, with 9 nucleotides matching TRBD1. The CDR3 is 16 residues long. The germline V gene encodes CDR1 SEHNR and CDR2 FQNEAQ (reference sequence). V was clipped by 5 bases and J by 7 bases; unmatched bases: 12. CDR3 residues: CASSQGTGGSGQPQHF. Here the CDR3 DNA reads TGTGCCAGCAGCCAAGGAACAGGGGGCTCAGGCCAGCCCCAGCATTTT.

This clone was seen a handful of times. The gene calls are TRBV7-2 and TRBJ2-7, with D perhaps matching TRBD1 (6 bases). The CDR3 has 15 amino acids. Looked up from germline, CDR1 is SGHTA and CDR2 is FQGNSA. V was shortened by 1 base and J by 0 bases, with 10 bases between the two germline ends. The CDR3 reads CASSLDQDSSYEQYF. The CDR3 DNA reads as TGTGCCAGCAGCTTAGATCAGGACAGCTCCTACGAGCAGTACTTC.

The chain combines TRBV11-2 with TRBJ1-2; no definite D call. Trimming left V 5 bases short and J 8 bases short, with 18 bases between. From germline, CDR1 is SGHAT and CDR2 FQNNGV. The CDR3 length is 14 residues. As DNA, the CDR3 is TGTGCCAGCAGCCCTTCGGGAAGGGCGGGCGGCTACACCTTC. It yields the protein CASSPSGRAGGYTF. The full variable domain, completed using reference TRBV11-2 and TRBJ1-2, is EAGVAQSPRYKIIEKRQSVAFWCNPISGHATLYWYQQILGQGPKLLIQFQNNGVVDDSQLPKDRFSAERLKGVDSTLKIQPAKLEDSAVYLCASSPSGRAGGYTFGSGTRLTVV.

Regarding this clone: This sample also contains other DNA sequences that code for the same CDR3. V and J are TRBV11-2 and TRBJ2-3; 10 bases align to TRBD2. The CDR3 has 15 amino acids. Trimming removed 1 base from V and 4 bases from J; junction bases left unmatched: 2. Germline V gene sequence: CDR1 SGHAT, CDR2 FQNNGV. The CDR3 DNA follows: TGTGCCAGCAGCTTAGTAGCGGGAGGAGCAGATACGCAGTATTTT. Protein sequence: CASSLVAGGADTQYF.

CDR3 nucleotide sequence: TGTGCCAGCTCACCCGACAGAAACCTTAACTATGGCTACACCTTC. Amino acids: CASSPDRNLNYGYTF. V gene TRBV18 combines with J gene TRBJ1-2, with D possibly TRBD1 on 5 matching bases. This CDR3 comprises 15 residues. Germline-derived CDR1 and CDR2 are KGHSH and LQKENI. Trimming shortened V by 3 bases and J by 1 base, and 12 bases separated the two germline ends.